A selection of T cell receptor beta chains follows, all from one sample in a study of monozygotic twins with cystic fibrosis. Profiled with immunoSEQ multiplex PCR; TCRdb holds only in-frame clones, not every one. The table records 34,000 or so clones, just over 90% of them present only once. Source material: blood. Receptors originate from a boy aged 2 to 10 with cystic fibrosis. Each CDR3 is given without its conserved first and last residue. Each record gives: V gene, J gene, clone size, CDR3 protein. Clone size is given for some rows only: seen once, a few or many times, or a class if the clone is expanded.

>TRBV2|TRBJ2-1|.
AIVAGGHYEQF
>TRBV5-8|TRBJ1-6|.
ASSPVRRSGYNSPLH
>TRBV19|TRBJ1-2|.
ASSIGGRRGDYGYT
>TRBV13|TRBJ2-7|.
ASSSTSGPYEQY
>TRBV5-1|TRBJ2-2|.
ASSLLAGANTGELF
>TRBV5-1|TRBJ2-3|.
ASSPGTSRTDTQY
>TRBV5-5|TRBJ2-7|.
ASRSEYEQY
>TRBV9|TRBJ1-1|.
ASSVEAENTEAF
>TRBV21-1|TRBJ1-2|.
ATRRHRTEGYT
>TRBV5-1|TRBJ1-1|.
ASSPAKAGVGTEAF
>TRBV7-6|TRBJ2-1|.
ASSLNQGWGEQF
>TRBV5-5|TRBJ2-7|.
ASSLVGAGYEQY
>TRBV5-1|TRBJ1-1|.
ASSINGQRAF
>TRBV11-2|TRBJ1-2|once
ASSFSDRGNYGYT
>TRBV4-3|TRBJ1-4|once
ASSQVGSGEKLF
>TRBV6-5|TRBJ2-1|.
ASNRGNEQF
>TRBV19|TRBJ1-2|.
ASSSGQDYGYT
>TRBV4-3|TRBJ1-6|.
ASSQLGLSDSPLH
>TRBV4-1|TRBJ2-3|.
ASSQLSGPTDTQY
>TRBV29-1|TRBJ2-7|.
SVKQGANYEQY
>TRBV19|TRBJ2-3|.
ASRFGVAAGTDTQY
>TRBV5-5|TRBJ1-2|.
ASSWGRDNYGYT
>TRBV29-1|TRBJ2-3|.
SVEEGGVSTDTQY
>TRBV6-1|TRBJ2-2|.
ASSPQRQGTGELF
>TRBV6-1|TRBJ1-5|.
ASSEGRPSNQPQH